The clone carrying this TCR beta chain was observed a handful of times. Its antigen is still unknown. This entry belongs to a study of Graves' ophthalmopathy and Graves' hyperthyroidism. Study-wide points: The model's prediction of ophthalmopathy progression had 70.59% sensitivity and approximately 72% specificity. Most expanded clonotypes in thyroid above 0.001 frequency also showed up in blood.

The CDR3 length is 12 residues. The germline CDR1 and CDR2 sequences are SNHLY and FYNNEI. With V trimmed by 7 bases and J by 5 bases, 4 bases remained unmatched. RNA transcripts were the template, and TCR beta CDR3 regions were amplified from them. An initial RT-PCR round employing HTBI primers preceded a second-round multiplex PCR. TCRdb re-derived calls from the multiplex PCR reads in MiXCR, one entry per CDR3 protein. The table shows 600,000 to 650,000 distinct CDR3 sequences, with around a fifth occurring only once. The chain carries TRBV2 and TRBJ2-7; TRBD2 aligns across 8 bases. The specimen was peripheral blood. The sequence was collected from a young woman with stable Graves' hyperthyroidism. Some clones in this sample may be carry-over from other donors' samples. This CDR3 reads CASIRGGHEQYF. In DNA, the CDR3 is TGTGCCAGCATTCGGGGGGGCCACGAGCAGTACTTC.